This T cell receptor (beta chain) was sequenced in a study of PD-1 blockade in classical Hodgkin lymphoma (dated by TCRdb to about 2020). Turning to the overall study: Nivolumab dosing was 3 mg/kg intravenously every 2 weeks, continuing until either disease progression or unacceptable toxicity. A peripheral blood immune signature of response to PD-1 blockade in classical Hodgkin lymphoma was defined using TCR beta sequencing and CyTOF. What the research found in general, with its limitations: Baseline TCR diversity was reported to be lower in newly diagnosed patients than in healthy donors, and even lower in relapsed/refractory patients. By C4D1, a significant rise was seen in CD4+ TCR diversity but not in CD8+ TCR diversity (p=0.0027 vs p=0.16), and the rise was most apparent among complete responders (p=0.02). Trial patients achieving complete response had baseline diversity similar to newly diagnosed patients, whereas partial responders and progressors had significantly lower diversity. Lower diversity was observed in patients in whom nivolumab was started less than 1 year after ASCT, and these patients were excluded from later analyses so that confounding by immune reconstitution would be avoided. The study covered only a single clinical trial cohort, and the causes of the repertoire differences, possibly disease activity or prior therapy, were still not defined.

The V and J ends are trimmed by 1 base and 0 bases, leaving 10 bases between them. CDR1 and CDR2 (SGHTA, FQGNSA) derive from the germline V gene. There are 16 amino acids in the CDR3, from cysteine to phenylalanine inclusive. This entry keeps only the CDR3 DNA: 48 bases, framed from base 1. On this clone itself: Its recognized antigen is unknown. No base-level quality is on record; no much larger clone is a single base apart.

This specimen's time point label, interpreted: cycle 4 day 1 (C4D1), after more than five weeks of nivolumab. Relapse after autologous stem cell transplantation had occurred in all trial patients, and cohorts A, B and C were distinguished by prior brentuximab vedotin exposure. The trial cohort comprised some 60 patients with relapsed/refractory classical Hodgkin lymphoma whose best overall responses were complete response, partial response or progressive disease. Trial patients were treated with single-agent nivolumab in the multi-cohort phase II CheckMate 205 trial. An independent review committee assessed best overall response by applying the 2007 International Working Group response criteria. Trial PBMCs were obtained immediately prior to nivolumab initiation (C1D1) and on therapy at cycle 2 day 1 and cycle 4 day 1. Peripheral blood was collected in 8 mL Vacutainer Cell Preparation Tubes, from which PBMCs were isolated by centrifugation and then cryopreserved.

The Qiagen DNeasy kit was used to extract genomic DNA both from unsorted PBMCs and from the negatively selected CD4+ and CD8+ fractions. TCR beta CDR3 regions were amplified by immunoSEQ multiplex PCR using primers annealing to V and J segments. A synthetic immune receptor repertoire was used to minimize amplification bias, and any residual bias was removed computationally once sequencing was done. The published analysis was carried out like this. Custom Python scripts were used to quantify repertoire diversity as the Shannon entropy index. Unsorted, CD4+ and CD8+ repertoires were analyzed separately, except in combined analyses where CD4+ and CD8+ sequences were merged in silico. Clonal expansion was defined as at least a 2-fold frequency increase after treatment relative to C1D1, with a pseudocount of 0.5 for undetected baseline clones. Singleton clones were defined as clones with 0 or 1 copy at C1D1, and non-singleton clones were defined as clones with 2 or more copies. Clones expanded in unsorted samples were labelled as CD4+, CD8+ or unknown by matching protein sequences in sorted samples from the same patient. Diversity changes from C1D1 to C4D1 were tested in paired samples using Wilcoxon tests. Drawn from immuneACCESS, this table holds only the in-frame rearrangements with V and J called that TCRdb kept. Clones are partly lost; checked studies trace under half to an unresolved V gene and leave the rest unexplained. V and J calls and clone size come straight from that table; D and trimming were deduced from the DNA. Present in this sample are 100,000 or so clones, roughly 89% of which were seen just once. The ten biggest clones cover 15% to 20% of the sample.

Sequenced material: peripheral blood mononuclear cells (PBMCs), taken before the fourth cycle of nivolumab. The chain employs TRBV7-2 and TRBJ1-3; the D region possibly corresponds to TRBD1 (5 bases align). This TCR came from a human donor with classical Hodgkin lymphoma. The bases read TGTGCCAGCAGCTTAGTTGGTCAGGGCTCTGGAAACACCATATATTTT. Its protein reads: CASSLVGQGSGNTIYF.